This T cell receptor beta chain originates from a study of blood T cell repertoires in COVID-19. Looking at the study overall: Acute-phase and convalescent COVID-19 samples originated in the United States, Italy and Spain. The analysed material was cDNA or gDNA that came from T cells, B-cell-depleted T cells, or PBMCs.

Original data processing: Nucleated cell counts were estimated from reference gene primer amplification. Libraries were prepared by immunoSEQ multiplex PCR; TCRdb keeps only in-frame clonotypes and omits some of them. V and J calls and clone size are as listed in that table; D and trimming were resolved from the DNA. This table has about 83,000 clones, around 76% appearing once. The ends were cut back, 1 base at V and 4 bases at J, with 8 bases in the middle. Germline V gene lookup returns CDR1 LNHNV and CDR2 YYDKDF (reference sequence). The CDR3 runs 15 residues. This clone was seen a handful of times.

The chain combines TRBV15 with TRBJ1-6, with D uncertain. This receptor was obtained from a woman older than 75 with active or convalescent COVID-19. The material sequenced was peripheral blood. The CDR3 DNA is TGTGCCACCAGCAGAGCGAGGCAGTATAATTCACCCCTCCACTTT. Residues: CATSRARQYNSPLHF. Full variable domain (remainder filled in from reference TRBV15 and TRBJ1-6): DAMVIQNPRYQVTQFGKPVTLSCSQTLNHNVMYWYQQKSSQAPKLLFHYYDKDFNNEADTPDNFQSRRPNTSFCFLDIRSPGLGDTAMYLCATSRARQYNSPLHFGNGTRLTVT.